This T cell receptor beta chain was recovered during a study of T-cell reconstitution after alpha-beta-depleted transplantation in children. A library of TCRbeta sequences, prepared with unique molecular identifiers, was generated. Using its own MiXCR run on the PCR reads, TCRdb lists one record per CDR3 protein. The table has approximately 500,000 distinct CDR3 sequences, 25% to 30% seen once; the top ten hold 35% to 40%. Germline CDR1 MNHNS, CDR2 SASEGT. Trimming cost V 9 bases and J 9 bases, with 14 bases left between them. The length of the CDR3 is 11 residues. Study-wide points: Reported findings indicate that, about two months after transplant, alpha-beta T cells came from several hundred expanded clones, which were derived from non-depleted graft cells. Elevated TCRbeta diversity at day 60 was traced, in some patients, to surviving recipient T cells and thymic progenitors.

This clonotype came up a few times. Its target is unknown. This clonotype was obtained from a boy in the first two years of life with Wiskott-Aldrich syndrome, due to receive a stem cell transplant. Here the sequenced sample was PBMCs, taken before TCRalphabeta/CD19-depleted stem cell transplant. The chain couples TRBV6-1 to TRBJ2-5; TRBD2 might be the D (6 bases). The CDR3 region is CASRVGGAQYF. The CDR3 coding sequence is TGTGCCAGTAGGGTCGGCGGGGCCCAGTACTTC.